This TCR beta chain is drawn from a study of OX40 agonist ivuxolimab in advanced cancers. Sequencing was performed with immunoSEQ multiplex PCR; in TCRdb, only in-frame clones are kept and a portion is missing. Of about 53,000 clones detected, around 91% appear once; the ten largest clones hold about a tenth. The CDR3 runs 13 residues. Germline V CDR1 and CDR2: LNHNV, YYDKDF (reference sequence). V lost 3 bases and J 4 bases, leaving 9 bases between the germline ends. The source of this sequence is an adult with an advanced solid tumor such as melanoma, head and neck, liver or kidney cancer. This rearrangement joins TRBV15 to TRBJ2-5; the D gene could be TRBD1 or TRBD2 (5 bases each). Specimen: CD4+ or CD8+ T cells sorted from blood, collected in a trial of the OX40 agonist ivuxolimab. CDR3: CATSRVRGETQYF. For the CDR3, the DNA is TGTGCCACCAGCAGGGTGAGGGGAGAGACCCAGTACTTC.